This entry features one TCR beta chain sequence. Clones were sequenced by immunoSEQ multiplex PCR, and TCRdb holds only the in-frame ones, with some missing. In the table there are nearly 350,000 clones, roughly 90% of which are singletons. These data are taken from a study of blood T cell repertoires in COVID-19. Looked up from germline, CDR1 is LNHDA and CDR2 is SQIVND (reference sequence). The CDR3 length is 14 residues. The ends lost 5 bases at V and 3 bases at J; junction bases unmatched: 5. The chain has TRBV19 and TRBJ2-7, with 9 bases matching TRBD1. The sample taken for sequencing was PBMCs or T cells enriched from blood (not recorded which). The receptor was derived from a woman in her 30s who had recovered from COVID-19. This CDR3 is CASSVGQGNYEQYF. In DNA form, the CDR3 reads TGTGCCAGTAGTGTAGGACAGGGGAACTACGAGCAGTACTTC.